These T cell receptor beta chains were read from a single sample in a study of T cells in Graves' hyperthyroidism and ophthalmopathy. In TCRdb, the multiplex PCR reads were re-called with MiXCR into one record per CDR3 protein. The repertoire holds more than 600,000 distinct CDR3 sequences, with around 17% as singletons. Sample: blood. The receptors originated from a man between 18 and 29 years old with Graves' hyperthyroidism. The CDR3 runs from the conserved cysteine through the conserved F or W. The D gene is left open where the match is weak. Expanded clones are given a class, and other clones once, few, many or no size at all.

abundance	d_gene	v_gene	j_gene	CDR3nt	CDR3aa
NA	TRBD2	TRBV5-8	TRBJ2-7	TGTGCCGGCAGCGTGGGACTAGCGGCACACTACGAGCAGTACTTC	CAGSVGLAAHYEQYF
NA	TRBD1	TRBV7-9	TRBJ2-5	TGTGCCAGCAGCTACCGGGACAGGGGGCTTCAAGAGACCCAGTACTTC	CASSYRDRGLQETQYF
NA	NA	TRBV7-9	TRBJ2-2	TGTGCCAGCAGCTCAGTCAGTACGAGACAGGCCGGGGAGCTGTTTTTT	CASSSVSTRQAGELFF
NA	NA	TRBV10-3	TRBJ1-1	TGTGCCATCAGGAGGACAGCTAACACTGAAGCTTTCTTT	CAIRRTANTEAFF
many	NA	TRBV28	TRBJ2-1	TGTGCCAGCGGGGAACAGGGTTCATACAATGAGCAGTTCTTC	CASGEQGSYNEQFF
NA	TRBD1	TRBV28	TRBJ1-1	TGTGCCAGCCATACGACAGGGGGCCCTATTATTGAAGCTTTCTTT	CASHTTGGPIIEAFF
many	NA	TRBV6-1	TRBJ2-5	TGTGCCAGCAGTGAAGATGTCAGGCAGGGGTCCCGAACACAAGAGACCCAGTACTTC	CASSEDVRQGSRTQETQYF
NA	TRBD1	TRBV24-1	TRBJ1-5	TGTGCCACCAGTGATCGCAGACAGGGGATTAGCAATCAGCCCCAGCATTTT	CATSDRRQGISNQPQHF
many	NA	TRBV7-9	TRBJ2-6	TGTGCCAGCAGCATGGACCGACCCTCTGGGGCCAACGTCCTGACTTTC	CASSMDRPSGANVLTF
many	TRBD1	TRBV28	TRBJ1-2	TGTGCCAGCAGTCCCGGACAGGGGTGGTTCTATGGCTACACCTTC	CASSPGQGWFYGYTF
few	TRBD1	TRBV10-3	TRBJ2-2	TGTGCCATCAGTGGGGGACAATTGTCAGGGGGCCACACCGGGGAGCTGTTTTTT	CAISGGQLSGGHTGELFF
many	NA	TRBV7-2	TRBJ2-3	TGTGCCAGCAGCTTAGGGGGGTGGTCCTGGACAGATACGCAGTATTTT	CASSLGGWSWTDTQYF
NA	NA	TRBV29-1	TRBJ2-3	TGCAGCGTTGAAGGGGCCACCCGCACAGATACGCAGTATTTT	CSVEGATRTDTQYF
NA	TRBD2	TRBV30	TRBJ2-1	TGTGCCTGGAGACTAGCGGGAGGACATTTCACGTACAATGAGCAGTTCTTC	CAWRLAGGHFTYNEQFF
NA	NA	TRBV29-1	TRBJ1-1	TGCAGCGCCTGGGGCACTAAGGGGGTCTACATGAACACTGAAGCTTTCTTT	CSAWGTKGVYMNTEAFF
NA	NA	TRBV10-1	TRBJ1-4	TGCGCCAGCAGCGCCTTCGGGGCAACTAATGAAAAACTGTTTTTT	CASSAFGATNEKLFF
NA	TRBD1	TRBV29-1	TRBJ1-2	TGCAGCGTTGCCCTTTTGACAGGGGGCCAGGGGTATGGCTACACCTTC	CSVALLTGGQGYGYTF
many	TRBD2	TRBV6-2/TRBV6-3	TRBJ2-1	TGTGCCAGCAGTTCCCGCGCAGCGGGAGTTGAGCAGTTCTTC	CASSSRAAGVEQFF
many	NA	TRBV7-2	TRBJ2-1	TGTGCCAGCAGCTTAGGGCTAGCCTACAATGAGCAGTTCTTC	CASSLGLAYNEQFF
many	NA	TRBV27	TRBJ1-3	TGTGCCAGCAGTTTAAGAGGGGATGGGCCTCTCGGAAACACCATATATTTT	CASSLRGDGPLGNTIYF
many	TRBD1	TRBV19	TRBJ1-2	TGTGCCAGTAGGGACAGGTACGGCTACACCTTC	CASRDRYGYTF
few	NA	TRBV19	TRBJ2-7	TGTGCCAGTAGTTGGGGACGGGGCTCCTACGAGCAGTACTTC	CASSWGRGSYEQYF
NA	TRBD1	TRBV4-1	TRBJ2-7	TGCGCCAGCAGCCGACAGGGGACAGAAGTTTACGAGCAGTACTTC	CASSRQGTEVYEQYF
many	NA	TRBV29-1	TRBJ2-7	TGCAGCGTTGAAGGCGGTTCGATCTACGAGCAGTACTTC	CSVEGGSIYEQYF
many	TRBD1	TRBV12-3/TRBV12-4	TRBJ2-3	TGTGCCAGCGTATCCGGACAGGTTGGCACTGCGCAGTATTTT	CASVSGQVGTAQYF
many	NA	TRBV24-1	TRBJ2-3	TGTGCCACCAGTGATTTGGACAGGACAGATACGCAGTATTTT	CATSDLDRTDTQYF
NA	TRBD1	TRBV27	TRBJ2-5	TGTGCCAGCAGGGTGACAGGGGGCGAGGAGACCCAGTACTTC	CASRVTGGEETQYF
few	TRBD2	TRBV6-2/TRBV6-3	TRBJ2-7	TGTGCCAGCAGTTACAGAGCGGGAGGACACTACGAGCAGTACTTC	CASSYRAGGHYEQYF
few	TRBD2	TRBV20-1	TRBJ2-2	TGCAGTGCCCCCTCCCGGGGGGGGCGCGGGACCGGGGAGCTGTTTTTT	CSAPSRGGRGTGELFF
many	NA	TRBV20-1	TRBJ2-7	TGCAGTGCCTTAGAGACCACCGGGACACCCCGCGGGCAGCAGTACTTC	CSALETTGTPRGQQYF
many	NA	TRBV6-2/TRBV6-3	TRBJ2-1	TGTGCCAGCAGTTACGGGAGTACAGGGCCATACAATGAGCAGTTCTTC	CASSYGSTGPYNEQFF
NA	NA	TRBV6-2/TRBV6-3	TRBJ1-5	TGTGCCAGCAGTTACAAGTCCGGACTAAGCAATCAGCCCCAGCATTTT	CASSYKSGLSNQPQHF
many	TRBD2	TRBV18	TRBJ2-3	TGTGCCAGCTCACCGTGGCGGGAGACAGATACGCAGTATTTT	CASSPWRETDTQYF
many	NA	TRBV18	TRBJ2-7	TGTGCCAGCTCACCATCTACAGGGCCCTCCTACGAGCAGTACTTC	CASSPSTGPSYEQYF
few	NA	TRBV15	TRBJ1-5	TGTGCCACCAGCTCCTTGTTACGGCAGCCCCAGCATTTT	CATSSLLRQPQHF
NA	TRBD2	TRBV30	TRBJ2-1	TGTGCCTGGAGCGCAAAACTAGCGGGAGGGCCGTTAAATGAGCAGTTCTTC	CAWSAKLAGGPLNEQFF
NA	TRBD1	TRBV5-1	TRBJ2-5	TGCGCCAGCGGCCGATGGACAGGGGGCGCGGAGACCCAGTACTTC	CASGRWTGGAETQYF
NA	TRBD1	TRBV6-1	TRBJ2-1	TGTGCCAGCATGACCCCCGGGACAGATATGTACAATGAGCAGTTCTTC	CASMTPGTDMYNEQFF
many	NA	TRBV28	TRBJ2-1	TGTGCCAGCAGTTCCTTACGTAATGAGCAGTTCTTC	CASSSLRNEQFF
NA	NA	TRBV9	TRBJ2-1	TGTGCCAGCACCAATAACCCGGGTGGTAGGAATGAGCAGTTCTTC	CASTNNPGGRNEQFF
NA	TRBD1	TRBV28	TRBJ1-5	TGTGCCAGCTCGTACCTTCCGGGACAGGGTTGGCCCGTCTATCAGCCCCAGCATTTT	CASSYLPGQGWPVYQPQHF
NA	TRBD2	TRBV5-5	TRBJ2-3	TGTGCCAGCAGGGGGGGGGCGGGAGGCCTTATTCTCACAGATACGCAGTATTTT	CASRGGAGGLILTDTQYF